These T cell receptor beta chains were read from a single sample in a study of shared clonotypes between healthy human individuals. Sequencing used immunoSEQ multiplex PCR; TCRdb keeps in-frame clones, though not all of them. The sample shows 450,000 or so clones, roughly three quarters of them seen only once. Source material: PBMCs. These receptors were collected from a woman between 40 and 50 years old in good health. Some clones in this sample may be carry-over from other donors' samples. Each CDR3 is given with its conserved first and last residue. A D gene is named only where the DNA matches it firmly. Clone sizes are given selectively: once, few, many, or a class where the clone is expanded.

J: TRBJ1-5
V: TRBV11-2
size: -
D: -
DNA: TGTGCCAGCACCCCACAGGAATATCTTAACGATAGCAATCAGCCCCAGCATTTT
CDR3: CASTPQEYLNDSNQPQHF

J: TRBJ2-7
V: TRBV28
size: -
D: -
DNA: TGTGCCAGCAGCTTGATGATGGTGGACGGGGAACCCTACGAGCAGTACTTC
CDR3: CASSLMMVDGEPYEQYF

J: TRBJ1-2
V: TRBV2
size: -
D: -
DNA: TGTGCCAGCAGCCTCAGGGGCCTCCTATATGGCTACACCTTC
CDR3: CASSLRGLLYGYTF

J: TRBJ2-7
V: TRBV2
size: -
D: -
DNA: TGTGCCACCCAGAAGGGGGTCGCCTACGAGCAGTACTTC
CDR3: CATQKGVAYEQYF

J: TRBJ2-2
V: TRBV7-8
size: many
D: TRBD1
DNA: TGTGCCAGCAGACCCGGGACAGGGGGCGGAGGCGGGGAGCTGTTTTTT
CDR3: CASRPGTGGGGGELFF

J: TRBJ2-7
V: TRBV15
size: -
D: -
DNA: TGTGCCACCAGCAAGTTATTGGCGGGGACCTACGAGCAGTACTTC
CDR3: CATSKLLAGTYEQYF

J: TRBJ1-5
V: TRBV7-2
size: -
D: TRBD1
DNA: TGTGCCAGCAGCTACATCCTAGAACACGACAGGGCTCAGCCCCAGCATTTT
CDR3: CASSYILEHDRAQPQHF

J: TRBJ2-7
V: TRBV27
size: -
D: TRBD2
DNA: TGTGCCAGCAGTTACCCATGCGGCAGCGGGACCCACGAGCAGTACTTC
CDR3: CASSYPCGSGTHEQYF

J: TRBJ2-7
V: TRBV11-2
size: -
D: -
DNA: TGTGCCAGCAGCTTCGCGAGGTATAGCGACGAGCAGTACTTC
CDR3: CASSFARYSDEQYF

J: TRBJ2-1
V: TRBV19
size: -
D: -
DNA: TGTGCCAGTAGTAGAGGCCCCTACAATGAGCAGTTCTTC
CDR3: CASSRGPYNEQFF

J: TRBJ2-5
V: TRBV6-1
size: -
D: TRBD1
DNA: TGTGCCAGCAGTAATCTTAGGGACAGTCAAGAGACCCAGTACTTC
CDR3: CASSNLRDSQETQYF

J: TRBJ1-2
V: TRBV7-3
size: -
D: -
DNA: TGTGCCAGCAGCTTAGGAGGCCGCTATGGCTACACCTTC
CDR3: CASSLGGRYGYTF

J: TRBJ2-5
V: TRBV7-7
size: -
D: -
DNA: TGTGCTAGCAGCCAAGGACACCAACAAGAGACCCAGTACTTC
CDR3: CASSQGHQQETQYF

J: TRBJ2-7
V: TRBV27
size: -
D: -
DNA: TGTGCCAGCAGTTTAAGGGCGGGACACTACGAGCAGTACTTC
CDR3: CASSLRAGHYEQYF

J: TRBJ1-1
V: TRBV7-9
size: -
D: -
DNA: TGTGCCAGCAGCTTAGCAGGGCCGAACACTGAAGCTTTCTTT
CDR3: CASSLAGPNTEAFF

J: TRBJ1-4
V: TRBV27
size: -
D: -
DNA: TGTGCCAGCAGTTTGGTAGGGGATGAAAAACTGTTTTTT
CDR3: CASSLVGDEKLFF

J: TRBJ2-3
V: TRBV5-1
size: -
D: TRBD2
DNA: TGCGCCAGCAGCTTGGAGCCGGGACTAGCGGGAGCAGATACGCAGTATTTT
CDR3: CASSLEPGLAGADTQYF

J: TRBJ2-5
V: TRBV5-1
size: -
D: -
DNA: TGCGCCAGCAGCTCCACAGGATTCCAAGAGACCCAGTACTTC
CDR3: CASSSTGFQETQYF

J: TRBJ2-4
V: TRBV18
size: -
D: TRBD1
DNA: TGTGCCAGCTCACCCCTTAGGGACAGGGTGGAAAACATTCAGTACTTC
CDR3: CASSPLRDRVENIQYF

J: TRBJ2-7
V: TRBV11-2
size: -
D: -
DNA: TGTGCCAGCAGCTTAGCAGGGTGGGAGCAGTACTTC
CDR3: CASSLAGWEQYF

J: TRBJ2-7
V: TRBV2
size: -
D: TRBD2
DNA: TGTGCCAGCAGTGAAGTAAGCGGGAGGGCCTACGAGCAGTACTTC
CDR3: CASSEVSGRAYEQYF

J: TRBJ2-1
V: TRBV6-5
size: once
D: TRBD2
DNA: TGTGCCAGCCTCGATATAGCGGGAGGTAACAATGAGCAGTTCTTC
CDR3: CASLDIAGGNNEQFF

J: TRBJ1-1
V: TRBV6-6
size: few
D: -
DNA: TGTGCCAGTACCTACTTGAGGGGGGACACTGAAGCTTTCTTT
CDR3: CASTYLRGDTEAFF

J: TRBJ2-7
V: TRBV7-9
size: -
D: -
DNA: TGTGCCAGCAGCTTAGAAGGGGATGTTCACGAGCAGTACTTC
CDR3: CASSLEGDVHEQYF

J: TRBJ2-7
V: TRBV7-2
size: -
D: -
DNA: TGTGCCAGCAGCTTAGTTACGACGGGAGATTCTTACGAGCAGTACTTC
CDR3: CASSLVTTGDSYEQYF

J: TRBJ1-1
V: TRBV29-1
size: -
D: -
DNA: TGCAGCGTCGTCTACAGGCTCCCGAACACTGAAGCTTTCTTT
CDR3: CSVVYRLPNTEAFF

J: TRBJ1-3
V: TRBV29-1
size: -
D: -
DNA: TGCAGCGTTGAGAACGGAAACACCATATATTTT
CDR3: CSVENGNTIYF

J: TRBJ2-7
V: TRBV5-6
size: -
D: -
DNA: TGTGCCAGCAGCTTTTCCAGCCGGCCCCTATACGAGCAGTACTTC
CDR3: CASSFSSRPLYEQYF

J: TRBJ2-7
V: TRBV28
size: -
D: TRBD2
DNA: TGTGCCAGCAGCCAAAGGATAGCGGGAGACTACGAGCAGTACTTC
CDR3: CASSQRIAGDYEQYF

J: TRBJ2-1
V: TRBV9
size: -
D: TRBD2
DNA: TGTGCCAGCAGCGTAGGGCTAGCGGGACTATCCTACAATGAGCAGTTCTTC
CDR3: CASSVGLAGLSYNEQFF

J: TRBJ1-2
V: TRBV2
size: -
D: TRBD1
DNA: TGTGCCAGCAGTCCCGGGACAGGTCCTCTGGGGGGCTACACCTTC
CDR3: CASSPGTGPLGGYTF

J: TRBJ2-7
V: TRBV4-2
size: -
D: TRBD1
DNA: TGTGCCAGCAGCCAAGACCAGGGGGCCCACTACGAGCAGTACTTC
CDR3: CASSQDQGAHYEQYF

J: TRBJ1-3
V: TRBV28
size: few
D: TRBD1
DNA: TGTGCCAGCAGTACCCCCCGGGACAGGGCTCGTAACACCATATATTTT
CDR3: CASSTPRDRARNTIYF

J: TRBJ2-6
V: TRBV18
size: many
D: -
DNA: TGTGCCAGCTCCAGTAACACGGCTGGGGCCAACGTCCTGACTTTC
CDR3: CASSSNTAGANVLTF

J: TRBJ2-3
V: TRBV7-9
size: few
D: TRBD2
DNA: TGTGCCAGCAGCTTAGGGAAGCGGGAGGGCCCACTCCGCACAGATACGCAGTATTTT
CDR3: CASSLGKREGPLRTDTQYF

J: TRBJ1-2
V: TRBV7-9
size: once
D: -
DNA: TGTGCCAGCAGCTTAAGCGAGGCTGGCGGCTACACCTTC
CDR3: CASSLSEAGGYTF

J: TRBJ2-4
V: TRBV7-8
size: few
D: -
DNA: TGTGCCAGCAGCTTAGAGGTCTGGGTCAGGAAAAACATTCAGTACTTC
CDR3: CASSLEVWVRKNIQYF

J: TRBJ1-2
V: TRBV9
size: -
D: TRBD1
DNA: TGTGCCAGCAGCCCCGGGGACAGGGCTGAGGGCTACACCTTC
CDR3: CASSPGDRAEGYTF

J: TRBJ2-1
V: TRBV5-4
size: -
D: TRBD2
DNA: TGTGCCAGCAGCTTGTCTAGCGGGAGCCCCCGGCAGTTCTTC
CDR3: CASSLSSGSPRQFF

J: TRBJ2-7
V: TRBV2
size: -
D: TRBD2
DNA: TGTGCCAGCAGTGTCCTAGCGGGAGGGTTCGACGAGCAGTACTTC
CDR3: CASSVLAGGFDEQYF

J: TRBJ2-7
V: TRBV29-1
size: -
D: -
DNA: TGCAGCGTGTCGGGTTTGGCAGGGTCGAACTACGAGCAGTACTTC
CDR3: CSVSGLAGSNYEQYF

J: TRBJ1-4
V: TRBV4-1
size: many
D: TRBD1
DNA: TGCGCCAGCAGCCAAGGGGGGCAGGGGGGATTTAAACTGTTTTTT
CDR3: CASSQGGQGGFKLFF

J: TRBJ1-2
V: TRBV9
size: once
D: -
DNA: TGTGCCAGCAGCGTATTAACTAACTATGGCTACACCTTC
CDR3: CASSVLTNYGYTF

J: TRBJ2-7
V: TRBV7-2
size: -
D: TRBD2
DNA: TGTGCCAGCAGCTTTACTAGCGAACTCGGCGAGCAGTACTTC
CDR3: CASSFTSELGEQYF

J: TRBJ2-1
V: TRBV4-3
size: -
D: -
DNA: TGCGCCAGCAGCCAAGAAAGCGGCTCCTACAATGAGCAGTTCTTC
CDR3: CASSQESGSYNEQFF

J: TRBJ1-5
V: TRBV19
size: -
D: TRBD1
DNA: TGTGCCAGTAGGACTAGGGGACAGGGGCCCCAAGAACCCCAGCATTTT
CDR3: CASRTRGQGPQEPQHF